The next 3 T cell receptor beta chains were all read from a single sample in a study of T cell repertoires in cytomegalovirus infection. These receptors' targets are unknown. Each CDR3 protein is one row after TCRdb ran MiXCR on the reads. In the table there are approximately 470,000 distinct CDR3 sequences, about 44% of which are singletons. The specimen comprised cultured PBMCs, sampled from culture after CMV antigen stimulation. The origin of the receptors is a human donor in good health (CMV status not recorded). Some clones in this sample may be carry-over from other donors' samples.

This clonotype was observed a handful of times. J is TRBJ2-7 and V is TRBV7-2; 7 bases map to TRBD2. CDR1 SGHTA and CDR2 FQGNSA come from the germline V gene. The trim removed 4 bases at V and 5 bases at J, leaving 26 bases unmatched. The CDR3 runs 20 residues. The CDR3 region is CASSSIFGRASGRESNEQYF. CDR3 nucleotide sequence: TGTGCCAGCAGCTCAATCTTCGGCCGGGCCTCCGGGCGGGAGTCCAACGAGCAGTACTTC. Filled out from reference TRBV7-2 and TRBJ2-7, the complete variable domain reads GAGVSQSPSNKVTEKGKDVELRCDPISGHTALYWYRQSLGQGLEFLIYFQGNSAPDKSGLPSDRFSAERTGGSVSTLTIQRTQQEDSAVYLCASSSIFGRASGRESNEQYFGPGTRLTVT.

The chain joins TRBV28 to TRBJ1-2; TRBD1 might be the D (5 bases). The germline gives CDR1 MDHEN, CDR2 SYDVKM. Trimming left V 3 bases short and J 4 bases short, with 12 bases between. The CDR3 is made up of 14 amino acids. CDR3 amino acids: CASSLRDLVYGYTF. For the CDR3, the DNA is TGTGCCAGCAGTTTGAGGGACTTGGTCTATGGCTACACCTTC.

This clonotype was counted a few times. The J gene is TRBJ1-6, the V gene TRBV7-4, with TRBD1 as a possible D gene (5 bases). CDR1 and CDR2 (germline): SGHVT, SQSDAQ. The V gene lost 7 bases and the J gene lost 10 bases, with 14 bases spanning the gap. The CDR3 covers 13 residues. CDR3 loop: CASNDGARSPLHF. The CDR3 DNA sequence: TGTGCCAGCAACGACGGGGCTCGCTCACCCCTCCACTTT. Complete variable domain (other parts from reference TRBV7-4 and TRBJ1-6): GAGVSQSPRYKVAKRGRDVALRCDSISGHVTLYWYRQTLGQGSEVLTYSQSDAQRDKSGRPSGRFSAERPERSVSTLKIQRTEQGDSAVYLCASNDGARSPLHFGNGTRLTVT.